The text below deals with one TCR beta chain. Its antigen is unidentified. This record comes from a study of vaccination effects on CD4 cells after COVID-19. Expansion of antigen-specific CD4+ T cells with viral peptide pools was carried out by the ViraFEST assay before sequencing. A 10-day culture period preceded the isolation of CD4+ T cells. Previously uninfected by SARS-CoV-2, the vaccine recipients also showed negative nucleocapsid antibodies. PBMC were cultured at approximately 2 million per well with 9.5 to 10 IU/ml IL-2 and around 9 ug/ml peptides. This table comes from immunoSEQ multiplex PCR, and its TCRdb copy is limited to in-frame clones, with some not included. The sample includes tens of thousands of clones, 55% to 75% of them seen just once. Study observations and caveats: Late after vaccination, infection- and vaccine-induced clones showed marked clonal contraction.

The specimen comprised CD4+ T cells from PBMCs cultured with HCoV-OC43 spike peptides, sampled before COVID-19 vaccination. Stated subset: HCoV-OC43 spike overlapping peptide pool stimulation. The receptor's source is a human donor who received a COVID-19 vaccine.

The chain's CDR3 is CASSQDEGTGYLNTEAFF. The CDR3 DNA reads as TGTGCCAGCAGCCAAGATGAAGGGACAGGATACTTGAACACTGAAGCTTTCTTT. The V call is TRBV4-2, the J call TRBJ1-1, with 8 positions matching TRBD1. The CDR3 contains 18 residues. The germline CDR1 and CDR2 sequences are LGHNA and YNFKEQ. Trimming cost V 0 bases and J 0 bases; bases outside gene matches: 9.